Below, one T cell receptor (beta chain) is given with its context. The entry originates in a study of blood T cell repertoires in COVID-19. Profiling relied on immunoSEQ multiplex PCR, and the TCRdb table lists in-frame clones only, not all of them. The sample lists about 180,000 clones, roughly 85% occurring once. V dropped 0 bases and J dropped 4 bases, with 12 bases sitting between them. The CDR3 sequence is 16 residues long. Germline V gives CDR1 LGHDT, CDR2 YNNKEL (reference sequence). The V gene is TRBV3-1 (or the pseudogene TRBV3-2), the J gene TRBJ1-4, with a tentative D call TRBD1 (5 bases). Source material: peripheral blood. This clonotype was obtained from a man aged 55-75 years with acute or convalescent COVID-19. In DNA form, the CDR3 reads TGTGCCAGCAGCCAAGAGGGAACAGGCATTAATGAAAAACTGTTTTTT. As protein: CASSQEGTGINEKLFF.